This TCR beta chain was identified in a study of CD8 T cells in ankylosing spondylitis. Points from the study as a whole: Disease-associated clones were reportedly significantly overrepresented in matched ankylosing spondylitis synovial fluid. For ankylosing spondylitis blood, a TCR beta motif of 8 or 9 highly homologous variants appeared characteristic. In synovial fluid and blood from reactive arthritis, some motif variants were previously reported. Peripheral blood held disease-linked clones only at relatively low frequency, and these were CD8+.

The CDR3 has 15 amino acids. Trimming removed 6 bases from V and 7 bases from J; junction bases left unmatched: 9. Germline assignment: CDR1 SNHLY and CDR2 FYNNEI. A remark on this clonotype: Its antigen is not identified.

Using quantitative 5'-RACE with molecular barcodes, the authors made TCR beta libraries. TCRdb reanalysed the 5' RACE reads using MiXCR and keeps one entry per CDR3 protein. The repertoire consists of more than 600,000 distinct CDR3 sequences, with under 20% occurring once and the leading ten covering around 19%. The clonotype originates from a male donor with ankylosing spondylitis. The sequenced sample consisted of blood, either unsorted or a sorted T cell fraction (not recorded which). The gene calls are TRBV2 and TRBJ1-4; 9 bases are a match to TRBD1. The CDR3 DNA reads TGTGCCAGCAGAACACAGGACAGGGGAAGTGAAAAACTGTTTTTT. Encoded protein: CASRTQDRGSEKLFF.